Below, 5 T cell receptor beta chains from the same sample are listed, as sequenced in a study of regulatory T cells in long-lasting Graves disease. Time point indicated: persistent/refractory GD, antithyroid drugs over 5 years with positive TRAb. PBMCs were the source of the RNA used for TCR sequencing. The TCR beta library used iRepertoire HTBI primers with Arm-PCR amplification of CDR3. MiXCR, run by TCRdb on the multiplex PCR reads, gives a single entry per CDR3 protein. Here the sample spans hundreds of thousands of distinct CDR3 sequences, around 32% being singletons. The specimen comprised peripheral blood mononuclear cells (PBMCs), sampled when the disease was refractory, from a patient treated with antithyroid drugs. These receptors came from a female donor with Graves disease.

Points on this clonotype: The conserved final phenylalanine or tryptophan is absent from the CDR3, which likely points to a read error. The chain employs TRBV3-1 and TRBJ2-5; D gene ambiguous. The CDR3 runs to 15 residues. Germline CDR1 LGHDT, CDR2 YNNKEL (reference sequence). Trimming shortened V by 4 bases and J by 0 bases, and 12 bases separated the two germline ends. CDR3 in amino acids: CASSLQAEYQETQYS. The CDR3 DNA follows: TGTGCCAGCAGCCTCCAAGCCGAGTACCAAGAGACCCAGTACTCC.

This clonotype was found many times. The chain is built from TRBV12-3 or TRBV12-4 and TRBJ1-2, with 8 bases that match TRBD1. The CDR3 contains 17 residues. With V trimmed by 3 bases and J by 4 bases, 13 bases remained unmatched. Written as DNA, the CDR3 is TGTGCCAGCAGTTTGCCAGGGGGCGAGTCTGTTGGCTATGGCTACACCTTC. It encodes CASSLPGGESVGYGYTF.

This rearrangement joins TRBV20-1 to TRBJ1-2, with D unresolved. Trimming cost V 0 bases and J 5 bases, with 13 bases left between them. The V gene's germline CDR1 is DFQATT and CDR2 SNEGSKA (reference sequence). This CDR3 region has 14 residues. The CDR3 here is CSARDRNTEYGYTF. The DNA of the CDR3 is TGCAGTGCTAGAGATCGCAACACCGAGTATGGCTACACCTTC.

The J gene is TRBJ2-5, the V gene TRBV12-3 or TRBV12-4; 12 bases match TRBD2. This CDR3 spans 19 amino acids. V shed 0 bases, J shed 3 bases, and the junction held 11 bases outside the gene matches. For the CDR3, the DNA is TGTGCCAGCAGTTTAGCGTCTTTAGTGGCTAGCGGGAGGGAAGAGACCCAGTACTTC. Amino acids: CASSLASLVASGREETQYF.

CDR3 loop: CASSPDGGHSQETQYF. CDR3 coding DNA: TGTGCCAGCAGTCCCGACGGCGGTCACAGCCAAGAGACCCAGTACTTC. The genes are TRBV27 and TRBJ2-5, with D unclear. V was pared by 5 bases and J by 1 base, with 17 bases between. The CDR3 sequence is 16 residues long. CDR1 MNHEY and CDR2 SMNVEV come from the germline V gene (reference sequence).